The 24 T cell receptor beta chains given below trace back to one sample, sequenced in a study of CD8+ T cells in alopecia areata. The time point denotes: mouse skin at time of skin grafting. Extracted from the samples, RNA was reverse transcribed into cDNA to serve as the sequencing template. This table comes from immunoSEQ multiplex PCR, and its TCRdb copy is limited to in-frame clones, with some not included. The sample yields more than 1,500 clones, without any singletons. The source was skin, collected at week 0. The receptors were gathered from a C3H/HeJ mouse with alopecia areata. Mouse strain MHC haplotype: H2-k.

This clone is labeled medium-sized. The germline and genes are mouse ones. The CDR3 goes on 4 residues after the read ends, and that part is filled in from the germline J gene. The chain combines TRBV17 with TRBJ2-2; 9 bases map to TRBD2. Germline CDR1 is MNHDT and CDR2 is YYDKIL. After removal of 6 bases from V and 2 bases from J, the junction contained 7 bases not matched to a gene. There are 16 residues in the CDR3. CDR3 DNA (partial): TGTGCTAGCAGCCCGACTGGGGGTTGGAACACCGGG. Translated, it gives CASSPTGGWNTG. The CDR3 reads in full as CASSPTGGWNTGQLYF.

This clone was detected ten times or more. The listed genes are named as in mouse. The CDR3 sequence: CASGLGGQDTQYF. The CDR3 bases that were read are TGTGCCAGCGGACTGGGGGGGCAAGAC. The chain has TRBV13-2 and TRBJ2-5; 10 bases line up with TRBD2. The DNA ends 4 residues before the CDR3 does, and the rest of the CDR3 is filled in from the germline J gene. V lost 5 bases and J lost 3; bases outside the gene matches: 0. Germline lookup yields CDR1 NNHNN and CDR2 SYGAGS (reference sequence). The CDR3 sequence is 13 residues long.

This clone is judged medium-sized. All gene names here are mouse names. The sequenced fragment ends 4 residues before the CDR3 boundary, so the rest is inferred from the germline J gene. The chain joins TRBV14 to TRBJ1-2, with 7 bases that match TRBD1. J was trimmed by 0 bases and V by 4 bases; bases with no gene match: 3. In germline, CDR1 is SGHDT, CDR2 FRDEAV. This CDR3 spans 14 amino acids. CDR3 residues: CASSPTGSNSDYTF. CDR3 DNA (partial): TGTGCCAGCAGTCCGACAGGGTCAAACTCC. Using reference TRBV14 and TRBJ1-2 for the parts outside the CDR3, the full variable domain is EAGVTQSPRYAVLQEGQAVSFWCDPISGHDTLYWYQQPRDQGPQLLVYFRDEAVIDNSQLPSDRFSAVRPKGTNSTLKIQSAKQGDTATYLCASSPTGSNSDYTFGSGTRLLVI.

Ten or more counts support this clone. Mouse gene names apply. The read ends 4 residues early relative to the CDR3; the germline J gene fills the gap. This chain connects TRBV13-1 to TRBJ1-1; a weak D match, TRBD1 (6 bases). Trimming removed 2 bases at V and 0 bases at J, with 8 bases between. The CDR3 covers 14 residues. The germline V gene has CDR1 NSHNY and CDR2 SYGAGN. CDR3 in amino acids: CASSEGTTNTEVFF. The part of the CDR3 DNA that was read is TGTGCCAGCAGTGAAGGGACAACAAACACA.

By share, this clone counts as medium-sized. Mouse germline and gene names are used. Coverage ceases 4 residues before the CDR3 finishes, and the germline J gene fills in the end. V gene TRBV13-2 combines with J gene TRBJ2-5, with D perhaps TRBD2 (7 bases). The CDR3 loop spans 13 amino acids. Germline CDR1 is NNHNN and CDR2 is SYGAGS (reference sequence). The CDR3 DNA, read in part, is TGTGCCAGCGGTGAGGGGGGCGAAGAC. Translation gives CASGEGGED. From start to end, the CDR3 is CASGEGGEDTQYF.

This clone is classed as medium-sized. Any gene name here is a mouse gene name. The read ends 4 residues early relative to the CDR3; the germline J gene fills the gap. The chain is built from TRBV5 and TRBJ2-5; 11 positions agree with TRBD2. Germline CDR1 is LGHNA and CDR2 is YNLKQL (reference sequence). The CDR3 is made up of 15 amino acids. This CDR3 reads CASSQEGLGEDTQYF. The covered CDR3 bases are TGTGCCAGCAGCCAAGAGGGACTGGGGGAAGAC.

About this clone: Germline and genes here are mouse. The read terminates 4 residues ahead of where the CDR3 ends, so the germline J gene completes it. V is TRBV15 and J is TRBJ2-1; 12 nucleotides line up with TRBD2. J was trimmed by 1 base and V by 0 bases; bases with no gene match: 13. Germline-derived CDR1 and CDR2 are SGHND and FRSKSL. The CDR3 covers 21 residues. The CDR3 loop is CASSLALNRGDWGVNYAEQFF. CDR3 bases read: TGTGCCAGCAGTTTAGCGCTAAACCGGGGGGACTGGGGGGTCAACTATGCT.

This clone appeared many times. Gene names denote mouse genes. Read coverage stops 4 residues before the CDR3 terminus; the germline J gene supplies the remainder. This chain links TRBV13-2 with TRBJ1-1; perhaps TRBD1 as D (5 bases). The germline CDR1 and CDR2 sequences are NNHNN and SYGAGS (reference sequence). This CDR3 spans 12 amino acids. CDR3 DNA, as far as it was read: TGTGCCAGCGGTGATGGGGGGACA. It specifies CASGDGGT. The entire CDR3 reads CASGDGGTEVFF.

This clone rates as medium-sized (0.01 to 0.1%). Any gene name here is a mouse gene name. The read halts 4 residues ahead of the CDR3 end, with the missing end drawn from the germline J gene. The chain combines TRBV1 with TRBJ2-1; 9 nucleotides line up with TRBD1. Per germline, CDR1 NSQYPW and CDR2 LRSPGD (reference sequence). The CDR3 loop spans 14 amino acids. CDR3 sequence reads: CTCSAVGQGAEQFF. Partial CDR3 DNA: TGCACCTGCAGTGCAGTTGGACAGGGGGCT.

By share, this clone counts as medium-sized. Gene names denote mouse genes. The sequence runs out 4 residues before the end of the CDR3; the remainder is reconstructed from the germline J gene. This chain connects TRBV19 to TRBJ1-2; a possible D gene is TRBD1 (6 bases). The CDR3 is 14 residues long. The V gene lost 5 bases and the J gene lost 0 bases, with 11 bases spanning the gap. CDR1 is FNHDT and CDR2 is SITEND in the germline V gene (reference sequence). The CDR3 DNA, read in part, is TGTGCCAGCAGCCGGGACACCACAAACTCC. Protein: CASSRDTTNS. The full CDR3 protein is CASSRDTTNSDYTF.

This clone was counted between two and nine times. Here the gene names and germline are mouse. The observed sequence ends 4 residues before the CDR3 terminus, with the missing tail filled in from the germline J gene. This chain connects TRBV13-2 to TRBJ2-5; 10 bases align to TRBD1. The germline V gene encodes CDR1 NNHNN and CDR2 SYGAGS (reference sequence). The CDR3 sequence is 16 residues long. The CDR3 sequence is CASGDAGTGAGDTQYF. CDR3 DNA (partial): TGTGCCAGCGGTGATGCCGGGACAGGGGCGGGTGAC.

This clone is classed as medium-sized. Gene names follow the mouse nomenclature. The read ends 4 residues shy of where the CDR3 ends; the end is completed using the germline J gene. The V and J genes are TRBV12-1 and TRBJ2-1; 10 nucleotides align to TRBD2. After removal of 1 base from V and 3 bases from J, the junction contained 2 bases not matched to a gene. The CDR3 loop spans 15 amino acids. CDR1 and CDR2 (germline): SGHSN, HYEKVE. CDR3 DNA, as far as it was read: TGTGCCAGCTCTCTATACTGGGGGGGCTATGCT. Protein product: CASSLYWGGYA. The complete CDR3 protein is CASSLYWGGYAEQFF.

Many counts were recorded for this clone. Here the gene names and germline are mouse. The observed sequence ends 4 residues before the CDR3 terminus, with the missing tail filled in from the germline J gene. V usage is TRBV13-2 and J usage is TRBJ2-7; 11 bases fit TRBD2. CDR1 and CDR2 from the germline V gene are NNHNN and SYGAGS (reference sequence). The CDR3 consists of 15 residues. This CDR3 reads CASGDSGLGDDEQYF. The sequenced part of the CDR3 DNA is TGTGCCAGCGGTGATTCGGGACTGGGGGATGAT.

This clone is deemed medium-sized. Gene names are the mouse ones. The CDR3 is cut off 4 residues early in the read; its end comes from the germline J gene. The V gene is TRBV13-2, the J gene TRBJ1-1; D is unresolved. Trimming removed 6 bases from V and 0 bases from J, with 6 bases in between. Germline CDR1 and CDR2: NNHNN and SYGAGS (reference sequence). The CDR3 is 12 residues long. The covered CDR3 bases are TGTGCCAGCGACACAACAAACACA. It is translated as CASDTTNT. The CDR3 in full is CASDTTNTEVFF.

This clone was seen many times. Gene and germline names: mouse. The read ends 4 residues before the CDR3 terminus; that terminus is restored from the germline J gene. This chain links TRBV13-1 with TRBJ1-1, with D unresolved. Germline CDR1 is NSHNY and CDR2 is SYGAGN. The CDR3 is 13 residues long. The V gene lost 0 bases and the J gene lost 2 bases, with 5 bases spanning the gap. The DNA read from the CDR3 is TGTGCCAGCAGTGATGGACATAACACA. Protein sequence: CASSDGHNT. The entire CDR3 protein is CASSDGHNTEVFF.

This clone appeared many times. Gene labels here are mouse ones. The CDR3 end falls 4 residues outside the read, so it is completed with the germline J gene. V gene TRBV13-2 combines with J gene TRBJ1-1, with D possibly TRBD1 on 6 matching bases. Per the germline V gene, CDR1 is NNHNN and CDR2 is SYGAGS (reference sequence). This CDR3 contains 15 residues. V was cut by 0 bases and J by 0 bases, with 9 bases left in between. The CDR3 DNA, read in part, is TGTGCCAGCGGTGATGCACAGGGATCAAACACA. It specifies CASGDAQGSNT. From start to end, the CDR3 is CASGDAQGSNTEVFF.

This clone was counted ten times or more. The gene symbols are mouse symbols. The CDR3 extends 4 residues past the end of the read, so its final part is completed from the germline J gene. The chain has TRBV13-3 and TRBJ2-7, with 8 bases matching TRBD2. The CDR3 has 15 residues. V was clipped by 0 bases and J by 0 bases; unmatched bases: 2. Germline CDR1 is NNHDY and CDR2 is SYVADS. The CDR3 bases that were read are TGTGCCAGCAGTGATGCGACTGGGGACTCCTAT. It specifies CASSDATGDSY. The entire CDR3 protein reads CASSDATGDSYEQYF.

By share, this clone ranks as hyperexpanded. These gene names are mouse names. The sequenced fragment ends 3 residues before the CDR3 boundary, so the rest is inferred from the germline J gene. The chain couples TRBV19 to TRBJ1-6; a possible D gene is TRBD1 (6 bases). TRBJ1-6 is recorded as an ORF, its role being uncertain. Trimming stripped 1 base from V and 4 bases from J, with 15 bases between. In germline, CDR1 is FNHDT, CDR2 SITEND (reference sequence). CDR3 length: 17 amino acids. The part of the CDR3 DNA that was read is TGTGCCAGCAGTATAAGGGGGGCCGGGATTTATAATTCGCCC. Translating it yields CASSIRGAGIYNSP. The whole CDR3 sequence reads CASSIRGAGIYNSPLYF.

This clone was seen repeatedly, ten times or more. Gene names follow the mouse nomenclature. The CDR3 end falls 4 residues outside the read, so it is completed with the germline J gene. The V call is TRBV31, the J call TRBJ1-2, with a weak D call TRBD1 (6 bases). V was shortened by 1 base and J by 0 bases, with 9 bases between the two germline ends. Germline V gene sequence: CDR1 GKSSPN, CDR2 SITVG. The CDR3 consists of 14 residues. The sequenced part of the CDR3 DNA is TGTGCCTGGAGTCAGGACAGAGCAAACTCC. Translated, it gives CAWSQDRANS. The full CDR3 protein is CAWSQDRANSDYTF.

There are many counts of this clone. The gene names here belong to mouse. The read ends 4 residues shy of where the CDR3 ends; the end is completed using the germline J gene. J is TRBJ2-1 and V is TRBV13-2; TRBD1 might be the D (5 bases). The ends were cut back, 0 bases at V and 4 bases at J, with 14 bases in the middle. The germline CDR1 and CDR2 sequences are NNHNN and SYGAGS (reference sequence). The CDR3 is 16 amino acids. The covered CDR3 bases are TGTGCCAGCGGTGATGCTAGGCAGGGAGAATATGCT. Translating it yields CASGDARQGEYA. The complete CDR3 sequence is CASGDARQGEYAEQFF.

In its sample, this clone ranks as medium-sized (0.01 to 0.1%). Mouse names are used for the genes. Sequencing ends 4 residues short of the CDR3 end; the germline J gene provides the rest. This chain connects TRBV29 to TRBJ1-1; 10 nucleotides line up with TRBD1. The CDR3 sequence is 15 residues long. CDR1 MSHET and CDR2 SYDVDS come from the germline V gene. The CDR3 reads CASSLSDRGGTEVFF. The CDR3 bases that were read are TGTGCTAGCAGTTTATCGGACAGGGGGGGGACA.

In this sample, this clone is medium-sized. Genes and germline are mouse. Read sequence stops 4 residues before the CDR3 end, and the germline J gene provides the missing end. The V call is TRBV13-3, the J call TRBJ2-3, with TRBD1 matching 9 bases. The germline gives CDR1 NNHDY, CDR2 SYVADS. V lost 4 bases and J lost 1; bases outside the gene matches: 4. There are 15 residues in the CDR3. The CDR3 protein is CASSTGQGGAETLYF. CDR3 DNA, as far as it was read: TGTGCCAGCAGTACGGGACAGGGAGGTGCAGAA.

This clone counts as medium-sized (0.01 to 0.1%). Any gene name here is a mouse gene name. Other DNA variants within this sample encode the same CDR3. The DNA read from the CDR3 is TGCACCTGCAGTGCGGGGACAGGAGCCACA. Translation gives CTCSAGTGAT. The whole CDR3 reads CTCSAGTGATEVFF. The chain is built from TRBV1 and TRBJ1-1; 8 positions agree with TRBD1. The read gets to within 4 residues of the CDR3 end, and the germline J gene fills in the rest. J gave up 4 bases and V 3 bases, and 4 bases lay outside the gene matches. CDR3 size: 14 residues. Germline CDR1 and CDR2: NSQYPW and LRSPGD (reference sequence).

This clone ranks as medium-sized. Each gene name is a mouse one. The read gets to within 4 residues of the CDR3 end, and the germline J gene fills in the rest. This chain connects TRBV1 to TRBJ2-7, with 8 bases fitting TRBD1. The germline V gene has CDR1 NSQYPW and CDR2 LRSPGD (reference sequence). This CDR3 has 14 residues. The sequenced CDR3 bases are TGCACCTGCAGTGCAGGGCAGGGGGCAGAT. It encodes CTCSAGQGAD. The whole CDR3 reads CTCSAGQGADEQYF.